These 10 T cell receptor beta chains originate from one sample sequenced in a study of blood T cell repertoires in COVID-19. The data were produced by immunoSEQ multiplex PCR, yet TCRdb's version contains in-frame clones alone and is incomplete. The data show around 52,000 clones, about nine tenths seen once. The specimen sequenced was peripheral blood. All receptors come from a woman aged 80 or older with acute or convalescent COVID-19.

The chain is built from TRBV4-1 and TRBJ2-3, with TRBD2 matching over 12 bases. The V gene's germline CDR1 is MGHRA and CDR2 YSYEKL. The V segment lost 3 bases and the J segment 4 bases; nucleotides outside the gene matches: 8. This CDR3 has 17 residues. This chain's CDR3 is CASSQATSGGWADTQYF. The CDR3 bases are TGCGCCAGCAGCCAGGCAACTAGCGGGGGGTGGGCAGATACGCAGTATTTT.

The sample holds one count of this clone. The chain recombines TRBV18 with TRBJ1-1, with D possibly TRBD1 on 5 matching bases. This CDR3 contains 16 residues. Germline-derived CDR1 and CDR2 are KGHSH and LQKENI. The V end lost 4 bases, the J end lost 0 bases, and 15 bases lay between the germline ends. This chain's CDR3 is CASSRSGDRLNTEAFF. For the CDR3, the DNA is TGTGCCAGCTCACGTAGCGGTGACAGACTGAACACTGAAGCTTTCTTT.

This clone was seen once. The chain couples TRBV3-1 (or the pseudogene TRBV3-2) to TRBJ2-1; D uncertain. Germline CDR1 LGHDT, CDR2 YNNKEL (reference sequence). This CDR3 region has 13 residues. Between the trimmed V and J ends, which lost 0 bases and 7 bases, there was a span of 7 bases. In nucleotides, the CDR3 is TGTGCCAGCAGCCAAGATGCGGAGAATGAGCAGTTCTTC. Its translation: CASSQDAENEQFF.

This clone has a single count. The rearrangement uses TRBV6-5 and TRBJ1-1; maybe TRBD1 (5 bases). The CDR3 spans 12 residues. V was pared by 10 bases and J by 3 bases, with 12 bases between. The germline V gene encodes CDR1 MNHEY and CDR2 SVGAGI. CDR3 loop: CATSGWDTEAFF. In DNA, the CDR3 is TGTGCCACCTCAGGGTGGGACACTGAAGCTTTCTTT.

There are a few counts of this clone. The chain carries TRBV14 and TRBJ1-4; the D is unclear. Trimming took 6 bases from V and 8 from J, leaving 7 bases between them. Germline loops: CDR1 SGHDN, CDR2 FVKESK. The length of the CDR3 is 11 residues. In nucleotides, the CDR3 is TGTGCCAGCAGGACTGGAGAAAAACTGTTTTTT. It yields the protein CASRTGEKLFF.

The genes are TRBV5-5 and TRBJ1-1; D remains ambiguous. CDR3 length: 13 amino acids. Trimming left V 4 bases short and J 5 bases short, with 12 bases between. Germline CDR1 is SGHKS and CDR2 is YYEKEE (reference sequence). The CDR3 DNA reads TGTGCCAGCAGCCTCGGGTTCGGAACTGAAGCTTTCTTT. Its translation is CASSLGFGTEAFF.

This chain uses TRBV5-1 with TRBJ1-3; 7 bases are shared with TRBD1. Germline loops: CDR1 SGHRS, CDR2 YFSETQ. V shed 3 bases, J shed 0 bases, and the junction held 6 bases outside the gene matches. This CDR3 has 16 residues. CDR3 nucleotides: TGCGCCAGCAGCTCGGGACAGTTAAACTCTGGAAACACCATATATTTT. It encodes CASSSGQLNSGNTIYF.

This chain uses TRBV3-1 (or the pseudogene TRBV3-2) with TRBJ2-3, with D possibly being TRBD1 (5 bases). The CDR3 has 16 residues. The germline V and J ends were trimmed by 4 bases and 2 bases, with 16 bases remaining between them. Germline V gene lookup returns CDR1 LGHDT and CDR2 YNNKEL (reference sequence). The CDR3 DNA is TGTGCCAGCAGCCTTAAGATTGGGGCTACCACAGATACGCAGTATTTT. It is translated as CASSLKIGATTDTQYF.

CDR3: CASSQGAGYTF. The CDR3, as DNA: TGTGCCAGCAGCCAAGGAGCAGGCTACACCTTC. The rearrangement links TRBV3-1 (or the pseudogene TRBV3-2) to TRBJ1-2; D not certain. The CDR3 runs to 11 residues. CDR1 is LGHDT, CDR2 YNNKEL, per germline (reference sequence). V gave up 1 base and J gave up 8 bases, with 5 bases separating them.

The chain recombines TRBV4-2 with TRBJ2-1, with 7 bases fitting TRBD1. CDR1 and CDR2 from the germline V gene are LGHNA and YNFKEQ. This CDR3 region has 16 residues. J lost 4 bases, V lost 0 bases, and 6 bases had no gene match. The chain's CDR3 is CASSQDFETGYNEQFF. CDR3 nucleotides: TGTGCCAGCAGCCAAGATTTCGAGACAGGGTACAATGAGCAGTTCTTC.